This T cell receptor beta chain was retrieved from a study of blood T cells in healthy people across ages. Alongside a J-beta primer mix, a sample-barcoded 5' primer served in a second PCR lasting roughly 6 to 11 cycles. TCRdb ran MiXCR on the 5' RACE reads and lists one entry per CDR3 protein. The table has more than 800,000 distinct CDR3 sequences, more than 35% seen once. This CDR3 has 15 amino acids. V gave up 5 bases and J gave up 6 bases, with 16 bases separating them. CDR1 is SEHNR and CDR2 is FQNEAQ in the germline V gene (reference sequence). The source of this sequence is a woman aged 55 to 70 in good health. The sequencing sample was made of blood. The chain combines TRBV7-9 with TRBJ2-2; D perhaps matches TRBD2 (5 bases). The CDR3 loop reads CASSDRVEAAGELFF. Here the CDR3 DNA reads TGTGCCAGCAGCGACCGCGTGGAGGCGGCCGGGGAGCTGTTTTTT.